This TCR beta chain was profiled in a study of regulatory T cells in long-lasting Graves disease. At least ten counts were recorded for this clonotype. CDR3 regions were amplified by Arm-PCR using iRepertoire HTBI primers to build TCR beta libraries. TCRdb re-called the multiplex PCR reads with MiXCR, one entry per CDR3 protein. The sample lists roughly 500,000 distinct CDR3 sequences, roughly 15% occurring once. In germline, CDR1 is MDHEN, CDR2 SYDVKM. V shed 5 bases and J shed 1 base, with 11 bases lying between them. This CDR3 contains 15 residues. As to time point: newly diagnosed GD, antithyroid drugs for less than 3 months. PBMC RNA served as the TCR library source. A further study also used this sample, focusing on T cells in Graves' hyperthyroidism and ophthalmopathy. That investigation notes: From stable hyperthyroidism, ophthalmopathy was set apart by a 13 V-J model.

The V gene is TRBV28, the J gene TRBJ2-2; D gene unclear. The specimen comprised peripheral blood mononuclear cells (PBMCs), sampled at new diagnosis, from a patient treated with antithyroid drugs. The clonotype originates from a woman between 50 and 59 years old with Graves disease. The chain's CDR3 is CASSPWYGNTGELFF. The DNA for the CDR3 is TGTGCCAGCAGTCCCTGGTATGGGAACACCGGGGAGCTGTTTTTT. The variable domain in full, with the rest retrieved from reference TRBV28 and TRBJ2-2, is DVKVTQSSRYLVKRTGEKVFLECVQDMDHENMFWYRQDPGLGLRLIYFSYDVKMKEKGDIPEGYSVSREKKERFSLILESASTNQTSMYLCASSPWYGNTGELFFGEGSRLTVL.